This passage covers 12 T cell receptor beta chains from one sample sequenced in a study of neurological immune-mediated disorders (dated by TCRdb to the late 2010s). The library was obtained by 5' RACE. Sequencing was carried out with an Illumina HiSeq 2500. TCRdb ran its own pipeline on the public reads, namely fastp trimming at Q25 and MiXCR clone calling, and kept in-frame beta chains. Each record represents a unique CDR3 protein, reported with the most common genes and DNA among its rows. Recorded for this sample are about 55,000 distinct CDR3 sequences; about 4% of them occurred a single time. The leading ten clones occupy 1.9% of the sample. The sequenced material came from CD4+ T cells from blood. Receptors were obtained from a woman between 40 and 50 years old with multiple sclerosis.

This clonotype was observed many times. V gene TRBV2 combines with J gene TRBJ2-3; 8 bases fit TRBD2. Per the germline V gene, CDR1 is SNHLY and CDR2 is FYNNEI. The CDR3 has 18 amino acids. V lost 1 base to trimming and J lost 1 base; unmatched junction nucleotides: 10. The CDR3 DNA is TGTGCCAGCAGTGAAGATTCGTTGTGGCGGGGGGGCACAGATACGCAGTATTTT. Residues: CASSEDSLWRGGTDTQYF. Full variable domain (outside the CDR3, taken from reference TRBV2 and TRBJ2-3): EPEVTQTPSHQVTQMGQEVILRCVPISNHLYFYWYRQILGQKVEFLVSFYNNEISEKSEIFDDQFSVERPDGSNFTLKIRSTKLEDSAMYFCASSEDSLWRGGTDTQYFGPGTRLTVL.

This clonotype was seen at least ten times. This chain links TRBV27 with TRBJ1-2; D unresolved. This CDR3 contains 15 residues. The ends were cut back, 3 bases at V and 1 base at J, with 12 bases in the middle. In germline, CDR1 is MNHEY, CDR2 SMNVEV (reference sequence). In nucleotides, the CDR3 is TGTGCCAGCAGTTTGAGGGCAGCGGTTAACTATGGCTACACCTTC. Translated: CASSLRAAVNYGYTF.

This clonotype was observed at least ten times. The chain recombines TRBV5-1 with TRBJ1-2; unclear D gene. The CDR3 has 14 amino acids. V gave up 6 bases and J gave up 3 bases, with 15 bases separating them. Germline loops: CDR1 SGHRS, CDR2 YFSETQ. The CDR3 loop reads CASNTRGLDYGYTF. CDR3 in DNA: TGCGCCAGCAACACCCGGGGTCTGGACTATGGCTACACCTTC.

Many counts were recorded for this clonotype. This chain joins TRBV5-1 and TRBJ1-1; perhaps TRBD1 as D (6 bases). CDR3 length equals 13 residues. From germline, CDR1 is SGHRS and CDR2 YFSETQ. Trimming removed 0 bases from V and 6 bases from J, with 9 bases in between. CDR3 in amino acids: CASSLVGAPEAFF. The DNA for the CDR3 is TGCGCCAGCAGCTTGGTGGGGGCCCCTGAAGCTTTCTTT.

This clonotype was observed many times. In DNA form, the CDR3 reads TGTGCCAGCAGCTTGTGGGGCAATCAGCCCCAGCATTTT. Translating gives CASSLWGNQPQHF. The chain is built from TRBV5-4 and TRBJ1-5; no clear D gene. The CDR3 sequence is 13 residues long. In germline, CDR1 is SGHNT, CDR2 YYREEE (reference sequence). Deletions cut 1 base from V and 2 bases from J, with 4 bases between.

This clonotype was detected many times. The chain carries TRBV7-2 and TRBJ2-3; 9 nucleotides agree with TRBD2. V trimming: 1 base; J trimming: 6 bases; junction bases outside the gene matches: 2. The germline gives CDR1 SGHTA, CDR2 FQGNSA. This CDR3 is 14 amino acids long. CDR3 region: CASSLGSGGDTQYF. The CDR3 DNA reads as TGTGCCAGCAGCTTAGGTAGCGGGGGTGATACGCAGTATTTT.

This clonotype appeared many times. The chain links TRBV3-1 to TRBJ2-1; 12 nucleotides match TRBD2. The V gene end was trimmed by 0 bases and the J gene end by 12 bases; junction bases not matched to a gene: 12. The CDR3 consists of 17 residues. Germline loops: CDR1 LGHDT, CDR2 YNNKEL (reference sequence). The CDR3 region is CASSQDVALAGGWRQFF. CDR3 bases: TGTGCCAGCAGCCAAGATGTCGCGCTAGCGGGGGGGTGGAGGCAGTTCTTC.

Many counts were recorded for this clonotype. This chain links TRBV9 with TRBJ2-5; D not certain. In germline, CDR1 is SGDLS, CDR2 YYNGEE. The CDR3 loop spans 13 amino acids. Trimming cost V 4 bases and J 5 bases, with 12 bases left between them. In DNA, the CDR3 is TGTGCCAGCAGCTCCATGTCCTGGGAGACCCAGTACTTC. Translated, it gives CASSSMSWETQYF. The full variable domain, in which reference TRBV9 and TRBJ2-5 provide the parts outside the CDR3, is DSGVTQTPKHLITATGQRVTLRCSPRSGDLSVYWYQQSLDQGLQFLIQYYNGEERAKGNILERFSAQQFPDLHSELNLSSLELGDSALYFCASSSMSWETQYFGPGTRLLVL.

This clonotype was counted ten times or more. The V and J genes are TRBV7-9 and TRBJ2-2, with a weak D call TRBD2 (6 bases). Trimming removed 5 bases at V and 6 bases at J, with 10 bases between. The germline gives CDR1 SEHNR, CDR2 FQNEAQ (reference sequence). This CDR3 has 13 amino acids. Here the CDR3 DNA reads TGTGCCAGCAGCCCGACGGGAGCCGGGGAGCTGTTTTTT. This encodes CASSPTGAGELFF. Filled out from reference TRBV7-9 and TRBJ2-2, the complete variable domain reads DTGVSQNPRHKITKRGQNVTFRCDPISEHNRLYWYRQTLGQGPEFLTYFQNEAQLEKSRLLSDRFSAERPKGSFSTLEIQRTEQGDSAMYLCASSPTGAGELFFGEGSRLTVL.

Turning to this clonotype: One junction end disagrees with the germline gene, perhaps due to a read error. J is TRBJ1-1 and V is TRBV9, with TRBD1 matching over 7 bases. Germline V gene sequence: CDR1 SGDLS, CDR2 YYNGEE. This CDR3 spans 19 amino acids. CDR3 bases: TGTGCCAGCAGCTTGTGGGGAGGACAGGCTCTCGCTGAGGACACTGAAGATTTCTTT. Its protein is CASSLWGGQALAEDTEDFF.

This clonotype was seen many times. The DNA of the CDR3 is TGTGCCATCACGAGGGCAGCGGGGGATACGCCCGGGGAGCAGTTCTTC. This translates into CAITRAAGDTPGEQFF. V gene TRBV10-3 combines with J gene TRBJ2-1; 8 nucleotides line up with TRBD2. From germline, CDR1 is ENHRY and CDR2 SYGVKD. V trimming: 7 bases; J trimming: 10 bases; junction bases outside the gene matches: 18. This CDR3 has 16 residues.

This clonotype has ten or more counts. This chain links TRBV4-2 with TRBJ2-7; possible D gene TRBD2, 6 bases. The germline V and J ends were trimmed by 0 bases and 2 bases, with 11 bases remaining between them. The CDR3 covers 15 residues. CDR1 is LGHNA, CDR2 YNFKEQ, per germline. This CDR3 reads CASSQDNAGTYEQYF. CDR3 DNA: TGTGCCAGCAGCCAAGATAACGCGGGGACCTACGAGCAGTACTTC.